The TCR beta chain described here comes from a study of cytomegalovirus exposure and HLA in healthy donors. CDR3 length equals 14 residues. V trimming: 5 bases; J trimming: 4 bases; junction bases outside the gene matches: 5. Germline V CDR1 and CDR2: SEHNR, FQNEAQ (reference sequence). Primers for the PCR totalled 60 Vbeta and 13 Jbeta. Assay: immunoSEQ multiplex PCR; the TCRdb copy retains only in-frame clones and omits some. Found here are about 120,000 clones, 67% of them singletons; the top ten hold 7.5% to 9%. Sequenced input: PBMCs. V usage is TRBV7-9 and J usage is TRBJ1-3; 7 bases are a match to TRBD1. The receptor comes from a man younger than 35 in good health and CMV-seropositive. The CDR3 region is CASSPTGWGNTIYF. DNA of the CDR3: TGTGCCAGCAGCCCGACAGGGTGGGGAAACACCATATATTTT.